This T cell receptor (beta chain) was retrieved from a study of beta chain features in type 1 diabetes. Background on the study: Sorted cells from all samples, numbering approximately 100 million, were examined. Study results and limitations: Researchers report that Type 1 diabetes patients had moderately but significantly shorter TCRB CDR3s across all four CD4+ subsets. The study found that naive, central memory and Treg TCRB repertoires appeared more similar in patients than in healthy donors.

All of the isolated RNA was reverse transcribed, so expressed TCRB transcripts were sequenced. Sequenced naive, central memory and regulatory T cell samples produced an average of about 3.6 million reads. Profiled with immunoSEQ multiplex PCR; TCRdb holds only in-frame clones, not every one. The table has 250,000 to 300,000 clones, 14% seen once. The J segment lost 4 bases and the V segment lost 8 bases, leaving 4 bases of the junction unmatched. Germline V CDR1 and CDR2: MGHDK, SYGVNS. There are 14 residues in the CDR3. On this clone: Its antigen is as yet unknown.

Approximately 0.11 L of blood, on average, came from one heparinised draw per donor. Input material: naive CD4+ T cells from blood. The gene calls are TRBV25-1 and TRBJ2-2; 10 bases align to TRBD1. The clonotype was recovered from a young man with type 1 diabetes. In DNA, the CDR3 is TGTGCCAGCCTTGACAGGGGGCGCACCGGGGAGCTGTTTTTT. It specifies CASLDRGRTGELFF.